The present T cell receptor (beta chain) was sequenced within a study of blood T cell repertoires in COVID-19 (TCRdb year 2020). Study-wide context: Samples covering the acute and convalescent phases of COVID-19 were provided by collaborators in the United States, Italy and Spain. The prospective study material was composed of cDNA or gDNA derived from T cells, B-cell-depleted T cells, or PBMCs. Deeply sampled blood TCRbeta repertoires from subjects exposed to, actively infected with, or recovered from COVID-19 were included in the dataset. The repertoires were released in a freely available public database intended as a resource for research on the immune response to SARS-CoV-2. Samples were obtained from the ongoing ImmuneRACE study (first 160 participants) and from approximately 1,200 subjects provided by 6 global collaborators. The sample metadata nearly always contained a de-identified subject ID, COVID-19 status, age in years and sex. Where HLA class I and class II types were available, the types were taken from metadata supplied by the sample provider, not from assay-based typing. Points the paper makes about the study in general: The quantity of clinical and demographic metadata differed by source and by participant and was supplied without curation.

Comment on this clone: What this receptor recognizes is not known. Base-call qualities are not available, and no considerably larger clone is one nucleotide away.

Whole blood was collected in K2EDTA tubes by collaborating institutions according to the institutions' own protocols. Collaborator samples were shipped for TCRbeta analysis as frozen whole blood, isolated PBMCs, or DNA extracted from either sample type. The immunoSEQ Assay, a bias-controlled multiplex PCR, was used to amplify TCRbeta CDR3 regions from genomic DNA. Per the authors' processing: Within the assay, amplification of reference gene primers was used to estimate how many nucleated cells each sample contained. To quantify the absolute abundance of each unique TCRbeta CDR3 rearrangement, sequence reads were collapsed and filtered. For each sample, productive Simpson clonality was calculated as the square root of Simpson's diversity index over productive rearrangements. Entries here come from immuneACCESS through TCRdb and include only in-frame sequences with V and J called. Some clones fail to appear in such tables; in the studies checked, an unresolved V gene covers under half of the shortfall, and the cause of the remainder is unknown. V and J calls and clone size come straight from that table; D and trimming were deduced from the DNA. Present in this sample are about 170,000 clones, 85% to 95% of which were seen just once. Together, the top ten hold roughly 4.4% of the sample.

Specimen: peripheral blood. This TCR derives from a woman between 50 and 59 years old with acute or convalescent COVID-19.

Here the CDR3 is given as CASSQEAIAGATDTQYF. The DNA reads as follows: TGTGCCAGCAGCCAAGAGGCGATAGCGGGGGCCACAGATACGCAGTATTTT. The sequence joins TRBV14 to TRBJ2-3; 9 central bases correspond to TRBD2. CDR1 and CDR2, per the germline V gene, are SGHDN and FVKESK. Trimming accounts for 0 bases at V and 2 bases at J, while the number of junction bases matched to no gene is 6. The CDR3 spans 17 residues, from the cysteine through the phenylalanine. Left in the record is the CDR3 DNA by itself, 51 bases read in frame from the first base.